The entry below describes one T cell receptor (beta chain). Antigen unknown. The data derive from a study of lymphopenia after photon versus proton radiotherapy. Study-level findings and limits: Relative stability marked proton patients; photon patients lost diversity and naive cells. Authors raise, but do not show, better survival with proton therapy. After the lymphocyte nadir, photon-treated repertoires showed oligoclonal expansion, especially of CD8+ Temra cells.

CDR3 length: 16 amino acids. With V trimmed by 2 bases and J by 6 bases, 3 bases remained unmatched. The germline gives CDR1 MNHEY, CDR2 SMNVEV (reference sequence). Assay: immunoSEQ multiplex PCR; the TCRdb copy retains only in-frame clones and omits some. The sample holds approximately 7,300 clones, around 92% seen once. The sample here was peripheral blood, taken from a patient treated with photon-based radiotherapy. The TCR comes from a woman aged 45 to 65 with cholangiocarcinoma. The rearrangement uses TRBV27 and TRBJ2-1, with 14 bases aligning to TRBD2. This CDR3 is CASSLGTSGGANEQFF. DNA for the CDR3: TGTGCCAGCAGTTTAGGGACTAGCGGGGGTGCCAATGAGCAGTTCTTC.